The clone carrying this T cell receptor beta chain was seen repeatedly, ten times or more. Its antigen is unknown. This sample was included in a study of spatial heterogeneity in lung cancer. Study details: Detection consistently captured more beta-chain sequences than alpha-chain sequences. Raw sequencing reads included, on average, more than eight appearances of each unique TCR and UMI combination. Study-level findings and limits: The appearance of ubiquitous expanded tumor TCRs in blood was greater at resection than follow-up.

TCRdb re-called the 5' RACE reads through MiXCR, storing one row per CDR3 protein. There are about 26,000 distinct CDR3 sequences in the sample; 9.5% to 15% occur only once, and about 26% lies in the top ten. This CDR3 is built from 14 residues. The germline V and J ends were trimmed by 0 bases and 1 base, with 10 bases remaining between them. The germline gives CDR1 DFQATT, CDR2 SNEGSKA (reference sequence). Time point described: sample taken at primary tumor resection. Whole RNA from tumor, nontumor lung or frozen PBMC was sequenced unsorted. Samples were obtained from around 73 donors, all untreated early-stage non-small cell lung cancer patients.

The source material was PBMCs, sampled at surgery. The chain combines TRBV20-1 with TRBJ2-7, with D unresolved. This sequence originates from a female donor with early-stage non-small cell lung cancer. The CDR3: CSARDYQASYEQYF. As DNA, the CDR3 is TGCAGTGCTAGAGATTATCAGGCATCCTACGAGCAGTACTTC.